This T cell receptor (beta chain) was identified in a study of blood T cell repertoires in COVID-19 (dated by TCRdb to about 2020). Regarding the complete study: Samples from collaborators originated in the United States, Italy and Spain and spanned both the acute and convalescent phases of COVID-19. The samples were drawn from the first 160 participants of the ongoing ImmuneRACE study and from over 950 subjects provided by 6 global collaborators. The material from the prospective study consisted of cDNA or gDNA derived from T cells, B-cell-depleted T cells, or PBMCs. Nearly every sample came with metadata listing a de-identified subject ID, COVID-19 status, age in years and sex. Where available, HLA class I and class II types were taken from metadata supplied by the sample provider and were not determined by assay-based typing. A freely available public database, intended as a resource for researchers studying the immune response to SARS-CoV-2, is where the repertoires were released. Subjects who had been exposed to COVID-19, were actively infected with it, or had recovered from it provided the deeply sampled blood TCRbeta repertoires that made up the dataset. General conclusions and limits of the study: Clinical and demographic metadata were provided uncurated, with the amount varying by source and participant.

Collaborating institutions collected whole blood in K2EDTA tubes following their own protocols. Collaborator samples were shipped for TCRbeta analysis as frozen whole blood, isolated PBMCs, or DNA extracted from either sample type. From a lookup of the germline V gene (reference sequence), CDR1 and CDR2 are SGHNT and YYREEE. CDR3 length: 15 amino acids, cysteine to phenylalanine. Kept here is only the CDR3 DNA, which spans 45 bases and is read in frame from base 1. At the junction V is shortened by 3 bases and J by 1 base, with 12 bases in between. As for this clone: The antigen it binds to is not known. Base qualities are not recorded, but no much larger clone differs from it by a single base.

The immunoSEQ Assay, a bias-controlled multiplex PCR, was used to amplify TCRbeta CDR3 regions from genomic DNA. Under the source paper's analysis protocol: Nucleated cell counts per sample were estimated from amplification of reference gene primers within the assay. To quantify the absolute abundance of each unique TCRbeta CDR3 rearrangement, sequence reads were collapsed and filtered. For each sample, productive Simpson clonality was calculated as the square root of Simpson's diversity index over productive rearrangements. As stored in TCRdb, this immuneACCESS dataset retains in-frame rearrangements with V and J assigned. A fraction of the clones does not appear; measured against another copy, unresolved V genes explain less than half of the discrepancy, and the remainder lacks a known reason. The D gene and trimming were derived from the DNA, and the V and J assignments and clone size from that table. In this sample the table shows around 45,000 clones, approximately 87% of which occur a single time. The ten biggest clones cover about 9% of the sample.

The sequence is built from TRBV5-4 and TRBJ2-3; TRBD2 is perhaps the D gene, given 6 matching bases. The sample consisted of peripheral blood. The TCR sequence derives from a human donor in a cohort sampled during active COVID-19. This receptor carries the CDR3 CASSSGGVGTDTQYF. The DNA sequence reads TGTGCCAGCAGCTCGGGCGGGGTCGGCACAGATACGCAGTATTTT.